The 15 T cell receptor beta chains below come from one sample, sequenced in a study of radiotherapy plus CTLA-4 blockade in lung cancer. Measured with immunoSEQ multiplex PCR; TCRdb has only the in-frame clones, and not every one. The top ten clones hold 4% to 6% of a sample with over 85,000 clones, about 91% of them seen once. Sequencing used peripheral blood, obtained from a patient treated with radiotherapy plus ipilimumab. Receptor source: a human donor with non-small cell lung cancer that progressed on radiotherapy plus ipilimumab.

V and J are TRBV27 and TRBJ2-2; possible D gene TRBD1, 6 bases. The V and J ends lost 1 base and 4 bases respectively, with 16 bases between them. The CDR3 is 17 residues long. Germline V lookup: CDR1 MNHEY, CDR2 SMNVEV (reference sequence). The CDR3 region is CASSLWSGGRTTGELFF. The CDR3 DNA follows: TGTGCCAGCAGTTTATGGAGTGGGGGCAGGACCACCGGGGAGCTGTTTTTT.

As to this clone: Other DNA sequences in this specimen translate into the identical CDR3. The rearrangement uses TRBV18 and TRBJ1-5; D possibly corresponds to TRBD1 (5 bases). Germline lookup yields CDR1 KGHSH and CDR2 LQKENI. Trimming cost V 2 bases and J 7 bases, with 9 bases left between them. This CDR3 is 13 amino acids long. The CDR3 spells CASSPGTDQPQHF. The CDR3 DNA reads TGTGCCAGCTCACCAGGGACCGACCAGCCCCAGCATTTT.

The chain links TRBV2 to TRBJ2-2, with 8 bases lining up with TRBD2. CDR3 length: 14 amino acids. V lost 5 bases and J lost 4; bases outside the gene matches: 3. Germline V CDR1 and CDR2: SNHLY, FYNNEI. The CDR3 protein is CASSSGSSTGELFF. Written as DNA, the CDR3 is TGTGCCAGCAGTAGCGGGAGTAGCACCGGGGAGCTGTTTTTT.

This chain's CDR3 is CASSFDRGWGTEAFF. CDR3 coding DNA: TGTGCCAGCAGCTTTGACAGGGGTTGGGGCACTGAAGCTTTCTTT. The rearrangement links TRBV7-9 to TRBJ1-1; 8 bases align to TRBD1. The CDR3 is 15 amino acids. V gave up 3 bases and J gave up 4 bases; unmatched junction bases: 7. CDR1 and CDR2 from the germline V gene are SEHNR and FQNEAQ (reference sequence).

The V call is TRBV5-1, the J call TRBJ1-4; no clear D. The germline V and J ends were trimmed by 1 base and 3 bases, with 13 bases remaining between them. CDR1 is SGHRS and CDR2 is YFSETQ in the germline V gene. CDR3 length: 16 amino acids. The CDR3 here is CASSLNGDDANEKLFF. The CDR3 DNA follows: TGCGCCAGCAGCTTGAACGGGGATGATGCTAATGAAAAACTGTTTTTT.

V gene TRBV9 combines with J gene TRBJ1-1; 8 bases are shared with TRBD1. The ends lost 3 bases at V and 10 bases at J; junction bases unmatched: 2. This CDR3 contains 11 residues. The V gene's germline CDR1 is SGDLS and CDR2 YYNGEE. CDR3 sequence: CASSGGQGAFF. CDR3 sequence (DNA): TGTGCCAGCAGCGGAGGACAGGGAGCTTTCTTT.

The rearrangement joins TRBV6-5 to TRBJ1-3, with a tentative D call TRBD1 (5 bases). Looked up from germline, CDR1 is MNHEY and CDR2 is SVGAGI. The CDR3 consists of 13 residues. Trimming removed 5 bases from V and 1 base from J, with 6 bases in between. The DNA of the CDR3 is TGTGCCAGCAGTGGGACTTCTGGAAACACCATATATTTT. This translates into CASSGTSGNTIYF.

The CDR3: CASTGQAENYGYTF. CDR3 bases: TGTGCCAGTACCGGCCAGGCAGAGAACTATGGCTACACCTTC. The chain is built from TRBV19 and TRBJ1-2; D not resolved. V lost 7 bases and J lost 2, with 14 bases in between. Per germline, CDR1 LNHDA and CDR2 SQIVND (reference sequence). CDR3 length: 14 residues.

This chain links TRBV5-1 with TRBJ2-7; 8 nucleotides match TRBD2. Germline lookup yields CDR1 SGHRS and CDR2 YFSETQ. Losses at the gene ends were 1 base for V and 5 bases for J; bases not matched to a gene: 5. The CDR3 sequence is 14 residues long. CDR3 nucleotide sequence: TGCGCCAGCAGCTTGTGGGGACTAGAAAACGAGCAGTACTTC. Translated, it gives CASSLWGLENEQYF.

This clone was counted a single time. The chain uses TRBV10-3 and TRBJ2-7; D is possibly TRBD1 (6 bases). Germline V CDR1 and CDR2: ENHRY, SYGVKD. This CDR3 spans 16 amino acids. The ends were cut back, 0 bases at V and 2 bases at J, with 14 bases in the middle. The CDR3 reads CAISESGRGPTYEQYF. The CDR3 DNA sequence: TGTGCCATCAGTGAGTCGGGCAGGGGCCCCACCTACGAGCAGTACTTC.

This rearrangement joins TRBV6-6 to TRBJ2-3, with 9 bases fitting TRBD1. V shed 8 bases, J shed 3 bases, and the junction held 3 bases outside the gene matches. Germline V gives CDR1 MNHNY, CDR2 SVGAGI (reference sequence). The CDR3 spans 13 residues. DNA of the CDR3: TGTGCCAGCGGAGGGACAGGGACAGATACGCAGTATTTT. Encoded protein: CASGGTGTDTQYF.

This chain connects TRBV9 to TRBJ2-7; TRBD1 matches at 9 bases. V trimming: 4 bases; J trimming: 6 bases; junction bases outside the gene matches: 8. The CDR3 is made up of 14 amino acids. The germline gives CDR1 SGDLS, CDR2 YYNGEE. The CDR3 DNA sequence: TGTGCCAGCAGCCAATCGGGACAGGGAAGCGAGCAGTACTTC. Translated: CASSQSGQGSEQYF.

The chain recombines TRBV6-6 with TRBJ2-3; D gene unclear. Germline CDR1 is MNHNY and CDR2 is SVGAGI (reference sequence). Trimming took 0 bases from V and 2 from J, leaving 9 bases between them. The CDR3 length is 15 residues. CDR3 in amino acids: CASSYSRLHTDTQYF. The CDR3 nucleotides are TGTGCCAGCAGTTACTCGCGGCTGCACACAGATACGCAGTATTTT.

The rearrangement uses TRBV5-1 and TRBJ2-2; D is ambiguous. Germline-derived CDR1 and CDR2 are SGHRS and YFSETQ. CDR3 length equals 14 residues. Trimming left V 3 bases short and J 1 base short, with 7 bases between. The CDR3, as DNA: TGCGCCAGCAGCTCCTCCATGAACACCGGGGAGCTGTTTTTT. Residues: CASSSSMNTGELFF. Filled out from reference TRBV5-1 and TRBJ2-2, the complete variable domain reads KAGVTQTPRYLIKTRGQQVTLSCSPISGHRSVSWYQQTPGQGLQFLFEYFSETQRNKGNFPGRFSGRQFSNSRSEMNVSTLELGDSALYLCASSSSMNTGELFFGEGSRLTVL.

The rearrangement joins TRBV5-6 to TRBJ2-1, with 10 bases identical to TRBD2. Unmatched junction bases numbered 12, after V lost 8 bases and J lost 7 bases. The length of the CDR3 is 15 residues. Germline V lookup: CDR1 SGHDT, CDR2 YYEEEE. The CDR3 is CARSLTGTSVNEQFF. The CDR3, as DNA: TGTGCCAGATCTCTGACCGGGACTAGCGTGAATGAGCAGTTCTTC.